The rows below give T cell receptor beta chains drawn from one sample of a study of T cell changes during pregnancy in multiple sclerosis. Libraries were prepared by immunoSEQ multiplex PCR; TCRdb keeps only in-frame clonotypes and omits some of them. Of some 42,000 clones detected, about 85% appear once; the ten largest clones hold over 0.85%. Material: CD4+ T cells from peripheral blood mononuclear cells, obtained after pregnancy. The source of these receptors is a female donor with multiple sclerosis, enrolled in a pregnancy study. The CDR3 runs from the conserved cysteine through the conserved F or W. Clone size appears in some rows only: once, few, many, or a class for an expanded clone.

clone_size v_call cdr3_aa
- TRBV5-1 CASSRGQISTDTQYF
- TRBV10-3 CAISKTGGSNEKLFF
- TRBV5-6 CASSFYLGTGSYEQYF
few TRBV10-1 CARVGCCGYTF
few TRBV9 CASSFSGGGYNEQFF
once TRBV11-2 CASTPRLVSGGEPGELFF
- TRBV7-9 CASRGQRPNYGYTF
- TRBV4-3 CASSLLTPTAHYGYTF
few TRBV2 CASTPGYNSPLHF
- TRBV11-3 CASSLGLASDTQYF
- TRBV5-1 CASSGSTGTNYGYTF
- TRBV10-3 CAISESTWYSSGNTIYF
few TRBV10-3 CAISGVTGGQETQYF
- TRBV5-1 CASSPYRGLNTEAFF
- TRBV5-6 CASSIQDYGYTF
- TRBV14 CASSQLPGQGANTGELFF
- TRBV2 CASSTQGGSNQPQHF
- TRBV7-2 CASSRTGAETQYF
- TRBV7-3 CASSSPPGLVEDTQYF
- TRBV11-2 CASSLGTWAPNTGELFF
- TRBV11-3 CASSLDQYSEAFF
- TRBV27 CASSPDRFSYNSPLHF
- TRBV30 CAWSVAGGYGIQYF
- TRBV28 CASSLAAGGTTYEQYF
- TRBV7-2 CASSLEGRGNEKLFF
once TRBV11-3 CASSLGGGTYNEQFF
- TRBV4-1 CASSQVTSYTQYF
once TRBV6-6 CASTTRGYSSYEQYF
once TRBV23-1 CASSQEPQGGGTGELFF
- TRBV11-3 CASSTGERGPSTDTQYF
- TRBV18 CASSRGLTQETQYF
- TRBV5-4 CASANRGNTEAFF
- TRBV5-1 CASSEGEFEAFF
- TRBV19 CASSNLFRYNTIYF
- TRBV7-8 CASSSTTSWNEQFF
- TRBV11-3 CASSPPRDRVAETQYF
- TRBV5-4 CASSRKLAGEQFF
- TRBV10-3 CAISKVDRVWATNEKLFF
- TRBV6-1 CASSSPGTYYGYTF
- TRBV4-1 CASSHVGRGSSGNTIYF
- TRBV6-5 CASSPTVYRGYTF
- TRBV19 CASSTGQGEAFF
- TRBV2 CLPSGQAFGGYTF
- TRBV6-5 CASRKAGGREQYF
- TRBV7-8 CASSQGAGLSTDTQYF
- TRBV19 CASSIRGADTQYF
- TRBV2 CASSEGDYGYTF
- TRBV5-5 CASSLSPDRRYEQYF
few TRBV7-8 CASSLRDPRDRQPQHF
once TRBV6-6 CASSPNIPGGGNTIYF
- TRBV9 CASSERPGGGYTF
- TRBV7-2 CASSPSRQAYNEQFF
- TRBV5-1 CASSLTPPYEQYF
- TRBV7-9 CASSSAEGRGGTEAFF
once TRBV5-4 CASSGGLGRYNEQFF
- TRBV10-2 CASSIPTGAAGANVLTF
- TRBV5-4 CASSVGGVTYEQYF